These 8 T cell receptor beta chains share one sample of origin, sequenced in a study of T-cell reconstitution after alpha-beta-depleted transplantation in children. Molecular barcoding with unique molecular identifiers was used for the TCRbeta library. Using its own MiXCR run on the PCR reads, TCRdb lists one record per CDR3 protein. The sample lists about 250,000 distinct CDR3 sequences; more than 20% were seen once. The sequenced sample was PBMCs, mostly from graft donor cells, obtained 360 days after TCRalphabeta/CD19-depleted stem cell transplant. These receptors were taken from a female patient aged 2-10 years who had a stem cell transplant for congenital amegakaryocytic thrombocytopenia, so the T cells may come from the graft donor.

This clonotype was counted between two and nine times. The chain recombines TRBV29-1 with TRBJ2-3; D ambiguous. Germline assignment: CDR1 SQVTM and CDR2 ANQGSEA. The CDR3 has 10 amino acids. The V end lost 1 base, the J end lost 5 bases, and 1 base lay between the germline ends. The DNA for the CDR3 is TGCAGCGTTGAAGTAGATACGCAGTATTTT. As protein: CSVEVDTQYF.

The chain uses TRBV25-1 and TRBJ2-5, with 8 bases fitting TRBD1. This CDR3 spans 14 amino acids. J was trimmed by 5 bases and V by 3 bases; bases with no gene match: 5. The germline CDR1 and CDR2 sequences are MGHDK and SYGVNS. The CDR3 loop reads CASSDRGLGETQYF. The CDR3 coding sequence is TGTGCCAGCAGTGACAGGGGGCTTGGTGAGACCCAGTACTTC.

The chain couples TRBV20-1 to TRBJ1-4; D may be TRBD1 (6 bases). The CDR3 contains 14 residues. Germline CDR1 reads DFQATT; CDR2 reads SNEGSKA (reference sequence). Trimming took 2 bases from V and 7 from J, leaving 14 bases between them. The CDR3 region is CSARSGAIGEKLFF. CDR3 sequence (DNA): TGCAGTGCTAGATCGGGGGCGATAGGTGAAAAACTGTTTTTT.

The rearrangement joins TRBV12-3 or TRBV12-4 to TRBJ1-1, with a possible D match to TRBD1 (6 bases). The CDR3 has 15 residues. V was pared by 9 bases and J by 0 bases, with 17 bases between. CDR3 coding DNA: TGTGCCAGTGCCCGTGACGGACAGATGAACACTGAAGCTTTCTTT. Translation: CASARDGQMNTEAFF.

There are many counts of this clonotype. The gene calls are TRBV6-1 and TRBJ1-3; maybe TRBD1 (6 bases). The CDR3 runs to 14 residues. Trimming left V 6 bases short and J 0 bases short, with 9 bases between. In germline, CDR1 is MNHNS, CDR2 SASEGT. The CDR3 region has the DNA TGTGCCAGCAGAGACAGGCGCTCTGGAAACACCATATATTTT. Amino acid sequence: CASRDRRSGNTIYF.

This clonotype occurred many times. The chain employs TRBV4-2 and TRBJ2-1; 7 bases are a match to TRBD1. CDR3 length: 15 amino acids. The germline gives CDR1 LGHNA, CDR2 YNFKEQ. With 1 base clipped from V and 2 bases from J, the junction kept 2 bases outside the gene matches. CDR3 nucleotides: TGTGCCAGCAGCCAAGCAACAGGGGCCTACAATGAGCAGTTCTTC. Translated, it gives CASSQATGAYNEQFF.

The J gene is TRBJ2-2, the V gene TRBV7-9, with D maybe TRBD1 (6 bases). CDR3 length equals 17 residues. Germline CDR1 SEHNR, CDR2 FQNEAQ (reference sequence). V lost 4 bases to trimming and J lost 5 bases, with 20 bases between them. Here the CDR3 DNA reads TGTGCCAGCAGCTCCTTATATCCGACAGGACGAACCGGGGAGCTGTTTTTT. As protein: CASSSLYPTGRTGELFF.

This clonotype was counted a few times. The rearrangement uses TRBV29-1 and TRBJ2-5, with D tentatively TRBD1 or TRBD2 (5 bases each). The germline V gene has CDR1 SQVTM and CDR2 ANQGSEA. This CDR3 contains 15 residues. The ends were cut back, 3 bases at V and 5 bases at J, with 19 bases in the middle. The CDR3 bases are TGCAGCGTTGACTCTCGGAGGTGGGACGGGGAGACCCAGTACTTC. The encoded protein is CSVDSRRWDGETQYF.